Described below is a single T cell receptor beta chain sequence and its context. Its antigen is not identified. This specimen comes from a study of T cell clones after liver transplantation. Study-level findings and limits: Graft donor-reactive T cells possibly entered the graft instead of undergoing deletion.

Here immunoSEQ multiplex PCR was the method, and the copy in TCRdb shows in-frame clones only, minus some. Of some 80,000 clones in the sample, 84% were seen once. The sample consisted of CD4+ T cells from blood, taken less than 50 months after liver transplant. The origin of this receptor is a human patient who received a liver transplant. Some T cells may have originated in the graft donor.

CDR3 protein: CASSDPGRLYEQYF. CDR3 bases: TGTGCCAGCAGTGACCCGGGACGGTTATACGAGCAGTACTTC. The chain is built from TRBV27 and TRBJ2-7; D may be TRBD1 or TRBD2 (5 bases each). The germline V gene has CDR1 MNHEY and CDR2 SMNVEV (reference sequence). The V end lost 5 bases, the J end lost 4 bases, and 15 bases lay between the germline ends. CDR3 length: 14 residues.